The present T cell receptor (beta chain) was sequenced within a study of T-cell reconstitution after alpha-beta-depleted transplantation in children. Unique molecular identifiers were built into the TCRbeta library. MiXCR, applied by TCRdb to the PCR reads, yields one record per CDR3 protein. This sample carries 600,000 to 700,000 distinct CDR3 sequences, over 15% of them seen once, and the ten largest clones take 0.9% to 1.2%. This TCR derives from a human donor who donated a stem cell graft to a child with acute myeloid leukemia. The sample in question was PBMCs from the stem cell graft donor, obtained from the stem cell graft.

For the CDR3, the DNA is TGTGCCAGCAGCCTGGACGGGACTAGCGGGGTCAATGAGCAGTTCTTC. Amino acid sequence: CASSLDGTSGVNEQFF. This chain uses TRBV7-2 with TRBJ2-1, with 13 bases fitting TRBD2. The CDR3 is 16 amino acids. Trimming removed 5 bases from V and 6 bases from J; junction bases left unmatched: 7. Germline values: CDR1 SGHTA, CDR2 FQGNSA.